This T cell receptor beta chain was recorded in a study of cytomegalovirus exposure and HLA in healthy donors. This clone was counted a few times. Its antigen remains unidentified. CDR1 SGHVS and CDR2 FNYEAQ come from the germline V gene. The CDR3 runs to 16 residues. Donors in the study were healthy people who gave bone marrow. Donors had nominal health at sampling but likely had unrecorded immune exposures. The study's findings and limits: Cytomegalovirus-associated status was assigned to approximately 160 TCR beta chains. The classifier was said to identify cytomegalovirus status with high specificity and sensitivity.

The PCR employed 60 Vbeta primers together with 13 Jbeta primers. Clones were read by immunoSEQ multiplex PCR, and TCRdb kept only the in-frame ones, dropping some. The sample holds some 160,000 clones, roughly two thirds seen once. What was sequenced was PBMCs. The receptor comes from a woman under 30 in good health and CMV-seropositive. The chain has TRBV7-6 and TRBJ2-5, with a tentative D call TRBD2 (5 bases). The last part of the DNA fits TRBJ2-7 better; the J call may be wrong. This CDR3 reads CASSLIGSGIGYEQYF. The CDR3 DNA follows: TGTGCCAGCAGCTTAATTGGATCGGGGATCGGCTACGAGCAGTACTTC.